This passage covers 26 T cell receptor beta chains from one sample sequenced in a study of blood T cell repertoires in COVID-19 (TCRdb year 2020). Library prep was done by the immunoSEQ multiplex PCR assay. TCRdb took over this immuneACCESS table, retaining in-frame rearrangements with V and J assigned. Such tables are incomplete; in checked studies, under half of the missing clones stem from an unresolved V gene, and the remainder is unexplained. This sample lists around 57,000 clones; approximately 80% were detected once. The ten largest account for 5.5% of the sample. Sample: peripheral blood. These receptors all stem from a woman in her 70s with acute or convalescent COVID-19.

This rearrangement joins TRBV27 to TRBJ1-5, with a possible D match to TRBD1 (5 bases). V lost 6 bases, J lost 3 bases, and 21 bases lay in between. The CDR3 sequence is 17 residues long. In germline, CDR1 is MNHEY, CDR2 SMNVEV (reference sequence). CDR3 sequence: CASSRQGPPEDNQPQHF. CDR3 coding DNA: TGTGCCAGCAGCCGTCAGGGTCCCCCTGAGGACAATCAGCCCCAGCATTTT.

Written as DNA, the CDR3 is TGCAGCGCCGGCGCGGGACAGGGGGCGAAAGATACGCAGTATTTT. Encoded protein: CSAGAGQGAKDTQYF. The genes are TRBV29-1 and TRBJ2-3; 12 nucleotides align to TRBD1. Unmatched junction bases numbered 10, after V lost 7 bases and J lost 5 bases. The V gene's germline CDR1 is SQVTM and CDR2 ANQGSEA. The CDR3 spans 15 residues.

The chain links TRBV6-5 to TRBJ2-5; D call uncertain. The V and J ends lost 6 bases and 0 bases respectively, with 11 bases between them. The CDR3 extends over 14 amino acids. The germline V gene encodes CDR1 MNHEY and CDR2 SVGAGI. DNA for the CDR3: TGTGCCAGCAGCCCAAGGAGTTACCAAGAGACCCAGTACTTC. Its protein is CASSPRSYQETQYF.

The genes are TRBV10-3 and TRBJ1-4, with 9 nucleotides matching TRBD1. The CDR3 is 13 residues long. The junction had 4 bases not matched to a gene; V was cut back by 6 bases and J by 8 bases. Germline CDR1 is ENHRY and CDR2 is SYGVKD. The CDR3 here is CAIRDRGEEKLFF. CDR3 coding DNA: TGTGCCATCAGGGACAGGGGCGAAGAAAAACTGTTTTTT.

This clone appeared a few times. The chain has TRBV30 and TRBJ1-5, with D perhaps matching TRBD1 (5 bases). Deletions cut 4 bases from V and 9 bases from J, with 7 bases between. CDR3 length: 10 residues. Germline CDR1 reads GTSNPN; CDR2 reads SVGIG (reference sequence). The CDR3 protein is CAWTGRPQHF. The CDR3 DNA reads TGTGCCTGGACAGGGCGGCCCCAGCATTTT.

This chain joins TRBV2 and TRBJ2-5, with D tentatively TRBD1 (6 bases). CDR1 SNHLY and CDR2 FYNNEI come from the germline V gene. Trimming removed 6 bases at V and 4 bases at J, with 15 bases between. The CDR3 runs 14 residues. The CDR3: CASRAGVSGETQYF. In DNA form, the CDR3 reads TGTGCCAGCAGGGCAGGGGTATCTGGAGAGACCCAGTACTTC.

In this sample, this clone turned up once. The chain couples TRBV25-1 to TRBJ1-4; tentatively, D is TRBD1 (6 bases). Trimming stripped 6 bases from V and 4 bases from J, with 18 bases between. CDR1 and CDR2 from the germline V gene are MGHDK and SYGVNS. This CDR3 is built from 16 residues. The CDR3 reads CASSDLSDRNNEKLFF. Written as DNA, the CDR3 is TGTGCCAGCAGCGACCTTTCAGACAGGAATAATGAAAAACTGTTTTTT.

The chain couples TRBV5-1 to TRBJ2-5; 9 nucleotides align to TRBD1. The junction had 6 bases not matched to a gene; V was cut back by 4 bases and J by 5 bases. The CDR3 length is 14 residues. The germline V gene encodes CDR1 SGHRS and CDR2 YFSETQ. CDR3 bases: TGCGCCAGCAGCCTACAGGGGGCTTGGGAGACCCAGTACTTC. It codes for CASSLQGAWETQYF.

This clone turned up a few times. The rearrangement joins TRBV11-2 to TRBJ2-4; D gene unclear. Germline lookup yields CDR1 SGHAT and CDR2 FQNNGV. V lost 5 bases and J lost 1, with 9 bases in between. This CDR3 is built from 14 residues. DNA of the CDR3: TGTGCCAGCAGCCCCCTACGGGCCAAAAACATTCAGTACTTC. Protein product: CASSPLRAKNIQYF. Full variable domain (missing parts from reference TRBV11-2 and TRBJ2-4): EAGVAQSPRYKIIEKRQSVAFWCNPISGHATLYWYQQILGQGPKLLIQFQNNGVVDDSQLPKDRFSAERLKGVDSTLKIQPAKLEDSAVYLCASSPLRAKNIQYFGAGTRLSVL.

The chain joins TRBV5-6 to TRBJ1-3, with D hard to call. Trimming removed 1 base at V and 0 bases at J, with 8 bases between. In germline, CDR1 is SGHDT, CDR2 YYEEEE. There are 15 residues in the CDR3. CDR3 in DNA: TGTGCCAGCAGCTTGTCAGGCTACTCTGGAAACACCATATATTTT. Translated: CASSLSGYSGNTIYF.

This clone was seen a single time. V usage is TRBV19 and J usage is TRBJ1-2; D ambiguous. V was cut by 3 bases and J by 8 bases, with 13 bases left in between. The CDR3 has 13 residues. Germline V CDR1 and CDR2: LNHDA, SQIVND (reference sequence). In DNA, the CDR3 is TGTGCCAGTAGTATTCAGCAGGTTGGCGGCTACACCTTC. Residues: CASSIQQVGGYTF.

This clone is medium-sized. The CDR3 DNA follows: TGTGCCAGCAGCTGGACAGGGGGTAAAGGCTACACCTTC. It yields the protein CASSWTGGKGYTF. The V gene is TRBV7-9, the J gene TRBJ1-2; 10 nucleotides line up with TRBD1. This CDR3 is built from 13 residues. Germline CDR1 and CDR2: SEHNR and FQNEAQ (reference sequence). V shed 4 bases and J 8 bases; nucleotides not matched to a gene: 4.

This clone came up once. The chain joins TRBV11-3 to TRBJ2-4; 8 bases map to TRBD1. The CDR3 totals 13 residues. Germline CDR1 and CDR2: SGHNT and YENEEA. With 5 bases clipped from V and 8 bases from J, the junction kept 5 bases outside the gene matches. CDR3 amino acids: CASSVGQGHIQYF. Written as DNA, the CDR3 is TGTGCCAGCAGCGTCGGACAGGGTCACATTCAGTACTTC.

In this sample, this clone turned up once. The chain joins TRBV29-1 to TRBJ1-2; 9 nucleotides agree with TRBD1. Per the germline V gene, CDR1 is SQVTM and CDR2 is ANQGSEA. V dropped 7 bases and J dropped 8; count of bases not matched to a gene: 8. This CDR3 comprises 12 residues. The CDR3 DNA follows: TGCAGCGATATTACAGGGGGCCAGGGCTACACCTTC. Protein: CSDITGGQGYTF. Complete variable domain (other parts from reference TRBV29-1 and TRBJ1-2): SAVISQKPSRDICQRGTSLTIQCQVDSQVTMMFWYRQQPGQSLTLIATANQGSEATYESGFVIDKFPISRPNLTFSTLTVSNMSPEDSSIYLCSDITGGQGYTFGSGTRLTVV.

V and J are TRBV4-2 and TRBJ2-3; no reliable D call. Trimming removed 3 bases at V and 2 bases at J, with 9 bases between. This CDR3 has 14 residues. Per germline, CDR1 LGHNA and CDR2 YNFKEQ. CDR3 protein: CASSQSPNTDTQYF. The CDR3, as DNA: TGTGCCAGCAGCCAGAGCCCAAACACAGATACGCAGTATTTT.

The table lists this clone with a count of one. V is TRBV18 and J is TRBJ1-6; possibly TRBD1 for D (6 bases). The V gene's germline CDR1 is KGHSH and CDR2 LQKENI. The CDR3 runs 15 residues. Trimming took off 3 bases at V and 6 bases at J, with 12 bases between the two ends. The CDR3 loop reads CASSPNTGFNSPLHF. The CDR3 DNA follows: TGTGCCAGCTCACCGAATACAGGGTTTAATTCACCCCTCCACTTT.

A few counts support this clone. The chain uses TRBV2 and TRBJ2-2; maybe TRBD1 (5 bases). The germline gives CDR1 SNHLY, CDR2 FYNNEI. CDR3 length: 14 amino acids. V was shortened by 6 bases and J by 6 bases, with 14 bases between the two germline ends. CDR3 protein: CASRGQRVAGELFF. For the CDR3, the DNA is TGTGCCAGCAGAGGACAACGGGTAGCCGGGGAGCTGTTTTTT.

The chain employs TRBV5-4 and TRBJ2-7, with 9 bases lining up with TRBD1. J gave up 6 bases and V 3 bases, and 10 bases lay outside the gene matches. This CDR3 comprises 15 residues. Germline V lookup: CDR1 SGHNT, CDR2 YYREEE (reference sequence). The chain's CDR3 is CASSSYRGPTSEQYF. In nucleotides, the CDR3 is TGTGCCAGCAGCTCATACAGGGGGCCGACCTCCGAGCAGTACTTC.

In this sample, this clone turned up a few times. The chain employs TRBV7-2 and TRBJ1-1, with D unclear. The CDR3 runs 13 residues. Germline CDR1 reads SGHTA; CDR2 reads FQGNSA. Trimming stripped 2 bases from V and 4 bases from J, with 8 bases between. The CDR3 is CASSLIAGTEAFF. The CDR3, as DNA: TGTGCCAGCAGCTTAATAGCGGGCACTGAAGCTTTCTTT.

The V gene is TRBV4-1, the J gene TRBJ2-7, with D possibly matching TRBD1 (6 bases). Germline lookup yields CDR1 MGHRA and CDR2 YSYEKL. The V and J ends lost 4 bases and 0 bases respectively, with 16 bases between them. This CDR3 has 16 amino acids. CDR3 residues: CASSRKGLQGSYEQYF. The CDR3 region has the DNA TGCGCCAGCAGCCGCAAAGGGCTACAGGGCTCCTACGAGCAGTACTTC.

This clone was recorded a few times. The V gene is TRBV7-2, the J gene TRBJ2-4, with 13 bases identical to TRBD2. The trim removed 1 base at V and 11 bases at J, leaving 5 bases unmatched. Germline V gene data show CDR1 as SGHTA and CDR2 as FQGNSA. The CDR3 sequence is 15 residues long. This CDR3 reads CASSLELAGGELQYF. The CDR3 DNA reads TGTGCCAGCAGCTTAGAACTAGCGGGGGGGGAACTTCAGTACTTC. Drawing the rest from reference TRBV7-2 and TRBJ2-4, the complete variable domain is GAGVSQSPSNKVTEKGKDVELRCDPISGHTALYWYRQSLGQGLEFLIYFQGNSAPDKSGLPSDRFSAERTGGSVSTLTIQRTQQEDSAVYLCASSLELAGGELQYFGAGTRLSVL.

Only a few counts were recorded for this clone. J is TRBJ2-7 and V is TRBV12-3 or TRBV12-4; D is possibly TRBD1 (5 bases). The CDR3 is 13 residues long. Trimming took 5 bases from V and 2 from J, leaving 10 bases between them. The CDR3 sequence is CASSPPDTYEQYF. The CDR3 DNA reads TGTGCCAGCAGTCCACCGGACACCTACGAGCAGTACTTC.

The V gene is TRBV10-3, the J gene TRBJ1-1; 7 bases fit TRBD1. CDR3 length equals 16 residues. The trim removed 3 bases at V and 4 bases at J, leaving 11 bases unmatched. Germline V CDR1 and CDR2: ENHRY, SYGVKD. Written as DNA, the CDR3 is TGTGCCATCAGTGACCCTACTGACAGGGAAGGCACTGAAGCTTTCTTT. Translating gives CAISDPTDREGTEAFF.

The chain has TRBV3-1 (or the pseudogene TRBV3-2) and TRBJ1-1; D gene uncertain. The CDR3 totals 17 residues. The V end lost 1 base, the J end lost 12 bases, and 27 bases lay between the germline ends. The germline V gene encodes CDR1 LGHDT and CDR2 YNNKEL (reference sequence). CDR3 residues: CASSQAEGTSRFLRPFF. CDR3 DNA: TGTGCCAGCAGCCAAGCGGAGGGTACCAGTCGTTTCCTCAGGCCTTTCTTT.

The V call is TRBV20-1, the J call TRBJ2-5; D gene uncertain. Trimming left V 4 bases short and J 5 bases short, with 5 bases between. This CDR3 is built from 10 residues. CDR1 is DFQATT and CDR2 is SNEGSKA in the germline V gene (reference sequence). The CDR3 DNA is TGCAGTGCTAACATCGAGACCCAGTACTTC. Protein sequence: CSANIETQYF.

The genes are TRBV5-1 and TRBJ2-2; 9 bases agree with TRBD2. This CDR3 is built from 15 residues. The V and J ends lost 2 bases and 5 bases, in that order; junction bases with no gene match: 4. Germline CDR1 is SGHRS and CDR2 is YFSETQ. The CDR3 sequence is CASSFAGGQTGELFF. CDR3 DNA sequence: TGCGCCAGCAGCTTCGCGGGGGGGCAAACCGGGGAGCTGTTTTTT. The complete variable domain, with remaining parts taken from reference TRBV5-1 and TRBJ2-2, reads KAGVTQTPRYLIKTRGQQVTLSCSPISGHRSVSWYQQTPGQGLQFLFEYFSETQRNKGNFPGRFSGRQFSNSRSEMNVSTLELGDSALYLCASSFAGGQTGELFFGEGSRLTVL.